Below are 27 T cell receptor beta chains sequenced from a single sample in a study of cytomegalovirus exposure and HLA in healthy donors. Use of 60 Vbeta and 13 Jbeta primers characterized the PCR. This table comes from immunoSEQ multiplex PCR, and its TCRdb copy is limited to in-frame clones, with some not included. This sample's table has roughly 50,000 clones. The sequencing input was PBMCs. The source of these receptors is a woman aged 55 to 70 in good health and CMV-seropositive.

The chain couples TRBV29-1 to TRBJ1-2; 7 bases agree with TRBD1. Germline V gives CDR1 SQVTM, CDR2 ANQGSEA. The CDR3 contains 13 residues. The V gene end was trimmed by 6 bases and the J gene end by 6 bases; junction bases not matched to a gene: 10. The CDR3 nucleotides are TGCAGCGTAACCGGGACAGCTGTACATGGCTACACCTTC. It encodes CSVTGTAVHGYTF.

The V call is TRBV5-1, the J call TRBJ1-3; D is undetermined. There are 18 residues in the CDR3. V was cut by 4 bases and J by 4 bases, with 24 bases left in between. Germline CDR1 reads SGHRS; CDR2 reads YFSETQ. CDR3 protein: CASSQRTGPYTGGNTIYF. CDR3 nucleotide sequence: TGCGCCAGCAGCCAAAGAACCGGGCCATACACGGGAGGAAACACCATATATTTT.

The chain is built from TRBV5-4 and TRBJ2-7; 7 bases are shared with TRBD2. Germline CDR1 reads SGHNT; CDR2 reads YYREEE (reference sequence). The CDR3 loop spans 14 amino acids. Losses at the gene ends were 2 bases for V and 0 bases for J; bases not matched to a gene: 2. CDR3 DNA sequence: TGTGCCAGCAGCTTTACTAGCGACTCCTACGAGCAGTACTTC. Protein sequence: CASSFTSDSYEQYF.

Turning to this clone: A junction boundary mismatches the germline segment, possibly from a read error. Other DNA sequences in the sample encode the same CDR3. Here the CDR3 reads CASSLLTGGYSPLHF. DNA of the CDR3: TGTGCCAGCAGCTTGCTGACAGGGGGATATTCACCCCTACACTTT. The chain couples TRBV7-9 to TRBJ1-6, with 9 bases that match TRBD1. The CDR3 has 15 residues. Germline V CDR1 and CDR2: SEHNR, FQNEAQ (reference sequence).

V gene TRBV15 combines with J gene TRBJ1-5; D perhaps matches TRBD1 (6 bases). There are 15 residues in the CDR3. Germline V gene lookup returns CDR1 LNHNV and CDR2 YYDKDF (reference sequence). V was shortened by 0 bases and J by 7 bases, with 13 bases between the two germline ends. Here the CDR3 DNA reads TGTGCCACCAGCAGAGATCCGGGGGGCGGGCAGCCCCAGCATTTT. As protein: CATSRDPGGGQPQHF.

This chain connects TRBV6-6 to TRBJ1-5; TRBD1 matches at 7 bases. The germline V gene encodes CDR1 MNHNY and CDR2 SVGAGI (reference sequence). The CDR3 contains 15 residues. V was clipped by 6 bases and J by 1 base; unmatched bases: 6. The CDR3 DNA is TGTGCCAGCAGCCGAGGACAGGAGAGCAATCAGCCCCAGCATTTT. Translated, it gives CASSRGQESNQPQHF.

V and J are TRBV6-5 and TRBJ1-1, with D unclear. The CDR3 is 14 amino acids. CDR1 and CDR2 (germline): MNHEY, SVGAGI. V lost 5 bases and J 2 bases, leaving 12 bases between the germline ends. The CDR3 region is CASSKPAVNTEAFF. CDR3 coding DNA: TGTGCCAGCAGTAAACCTGCGGTCAACACTGAAGCTTTCTTT.

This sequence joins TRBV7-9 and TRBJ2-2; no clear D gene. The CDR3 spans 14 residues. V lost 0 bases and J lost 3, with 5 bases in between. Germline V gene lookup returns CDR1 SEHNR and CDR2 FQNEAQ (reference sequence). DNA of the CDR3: TGTGCCAGCAGCTTAGCGCGAGACACCGGGGAGCTGTTTTTT. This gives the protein CASSLARDTGELFF.

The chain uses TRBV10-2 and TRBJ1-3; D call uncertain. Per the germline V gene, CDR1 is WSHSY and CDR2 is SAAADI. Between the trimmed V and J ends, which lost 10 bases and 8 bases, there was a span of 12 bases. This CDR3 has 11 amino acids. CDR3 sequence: CATAIMDTIYF. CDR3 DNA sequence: TGCGCCACCGCGATTATGGACACCATATATTTT.

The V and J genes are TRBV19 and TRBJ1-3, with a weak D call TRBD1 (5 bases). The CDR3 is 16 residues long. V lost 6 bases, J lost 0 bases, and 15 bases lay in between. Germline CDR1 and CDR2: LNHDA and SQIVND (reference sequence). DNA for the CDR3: TGTGCCAGTAGCGGAGGGGCCTACCTCTCTGGAAACACCATATATTTT. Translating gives CASSGGAYLSGNTIYF.

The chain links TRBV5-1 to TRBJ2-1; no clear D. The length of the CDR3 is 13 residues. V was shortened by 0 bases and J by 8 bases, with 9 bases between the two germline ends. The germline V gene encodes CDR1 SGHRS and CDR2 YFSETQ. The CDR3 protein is CASSLVVSDEQFF. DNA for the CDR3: TGCGCCAGCAGCTTGGTAGTTTCCGATGAGCAGTTCTTC.

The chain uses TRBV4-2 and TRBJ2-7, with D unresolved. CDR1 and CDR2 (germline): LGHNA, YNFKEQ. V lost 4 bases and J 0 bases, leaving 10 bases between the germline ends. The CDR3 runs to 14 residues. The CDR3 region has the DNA TGTGCCAGCAGCCTTGAGGCCGCCTCCTACGAGCAGTACTTC. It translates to CASSLEAASYEQYF.

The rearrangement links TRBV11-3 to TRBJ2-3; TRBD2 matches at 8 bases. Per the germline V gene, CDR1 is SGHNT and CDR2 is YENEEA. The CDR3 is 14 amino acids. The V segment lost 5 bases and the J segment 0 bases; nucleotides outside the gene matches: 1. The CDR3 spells CASSPSGSTDTQYF. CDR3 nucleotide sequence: TGTGCCAGCAGCCCTAGCGGGAGCACAGATACGCAGTATTTT. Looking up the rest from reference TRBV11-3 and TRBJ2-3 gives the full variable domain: EAGVVQSPRYKIIEKKQPVAFWCNPISGHNTLYWYLQNLGQGPELLIRYENEEAVDDSQLPKDRFSAERLKGVDSTLKIQPAELGDSAVYLCASSPSGSTDTQYFGPGTRLTVL.

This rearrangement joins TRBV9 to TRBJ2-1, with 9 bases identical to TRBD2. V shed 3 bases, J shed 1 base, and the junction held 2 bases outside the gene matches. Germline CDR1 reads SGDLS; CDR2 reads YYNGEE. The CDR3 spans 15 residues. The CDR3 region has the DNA TGTGCCAGCAGCGCTCTAGCGGGGTCCTACAATGAGCAGTTCTTC. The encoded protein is CASSALAGSYNEQFF. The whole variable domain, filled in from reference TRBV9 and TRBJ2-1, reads DSGVTQTPKHLITATGQRVTLRCSPRSGDLSVYWYQQSLDQGLQFLIQYYNGEERAKGNILERFSAQQFPDLHSELNLSSLELGDSALYFCASSALAGSYNEQFFGPGTRLTVL.

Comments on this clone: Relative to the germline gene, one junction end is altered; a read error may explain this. The CDR3 loop is CASSPRDFEDFF. In nucleotides, the CDR3 is TGTGCCAGCAGTCCACGGGATTTTGAAGATTTCTTT. J is TRBJ1-1 and V is TRBV28; no clear D gene. In germline, CDR1 is MDHEN, CDR2 SYDVKM. CDR3 size: 12 residues.

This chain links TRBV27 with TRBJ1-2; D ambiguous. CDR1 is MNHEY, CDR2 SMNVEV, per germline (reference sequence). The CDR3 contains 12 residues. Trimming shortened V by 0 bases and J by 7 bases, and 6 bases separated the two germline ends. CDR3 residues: CASSLSGFGYTF. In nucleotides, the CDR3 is TGTGCCAGCAGTTTATCTGGCTTTGGCTACACCTTC.

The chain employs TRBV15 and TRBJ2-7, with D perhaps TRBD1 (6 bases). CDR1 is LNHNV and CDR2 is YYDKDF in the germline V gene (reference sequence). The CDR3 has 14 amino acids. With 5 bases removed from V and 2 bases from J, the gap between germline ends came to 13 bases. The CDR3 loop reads CATSAEQGAYEQYF. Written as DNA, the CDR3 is TGTGCCACCAGCGCGGAACAGGGCGCCTACGAGCAGTACTTC.

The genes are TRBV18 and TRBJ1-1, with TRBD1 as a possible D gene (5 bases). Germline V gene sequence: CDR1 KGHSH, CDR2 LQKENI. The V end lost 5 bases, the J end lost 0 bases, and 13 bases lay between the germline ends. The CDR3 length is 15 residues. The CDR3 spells CASSLGPTMNTEAFF. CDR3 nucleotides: TGTGCCAGCTCATTGGGGCCGACGATGAACACTGAAGCTTTCTTT.

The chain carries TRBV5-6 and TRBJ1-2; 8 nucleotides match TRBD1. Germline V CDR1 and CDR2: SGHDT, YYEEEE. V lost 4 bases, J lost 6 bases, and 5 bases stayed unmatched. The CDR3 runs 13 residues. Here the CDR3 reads CASSRTGSHGYTF. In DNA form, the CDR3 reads TGTGCCAGCAGCCGGACAGGGTCCCATGGCTACACCTTC.

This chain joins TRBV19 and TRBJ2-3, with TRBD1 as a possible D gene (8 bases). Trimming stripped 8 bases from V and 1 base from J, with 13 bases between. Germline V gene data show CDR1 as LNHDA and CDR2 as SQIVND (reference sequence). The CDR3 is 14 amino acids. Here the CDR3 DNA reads TGTGCCAGTGGAGCGGGACAGGGCACAGATACGCAGTATTTT. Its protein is CASGAGQGTDTQYF.

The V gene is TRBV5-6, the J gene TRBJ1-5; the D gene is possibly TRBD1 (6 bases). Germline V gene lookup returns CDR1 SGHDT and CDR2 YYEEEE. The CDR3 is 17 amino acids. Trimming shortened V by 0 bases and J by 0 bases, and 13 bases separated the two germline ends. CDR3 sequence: CASSLAGGAISNQPQHF. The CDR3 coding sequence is TGTGCCAGCAGCTTGGCGGGGGGGGCGATTAGCAATCAGCCCCAGCATTTT.

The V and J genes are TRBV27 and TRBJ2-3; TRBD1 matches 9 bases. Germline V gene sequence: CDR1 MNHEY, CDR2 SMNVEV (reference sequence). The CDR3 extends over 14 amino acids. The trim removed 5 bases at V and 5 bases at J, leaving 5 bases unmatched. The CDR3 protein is CASSDTGGVDTQYF. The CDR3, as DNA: TGTGCCAGCAGTGATACAGGGGGCGTAGATACGCAGTATTTT.

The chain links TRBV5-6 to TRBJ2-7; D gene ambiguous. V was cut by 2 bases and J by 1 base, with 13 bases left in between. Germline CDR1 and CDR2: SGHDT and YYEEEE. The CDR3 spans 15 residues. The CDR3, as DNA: TGTGCCAGCAGCTTAATATCCACTTTATCCTACGAGCAGTACTTC. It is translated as CASSLISTLSYEQYF.

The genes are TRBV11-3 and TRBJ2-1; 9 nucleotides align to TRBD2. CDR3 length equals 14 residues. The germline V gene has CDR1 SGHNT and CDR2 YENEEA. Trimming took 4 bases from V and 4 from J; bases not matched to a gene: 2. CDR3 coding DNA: TGTGCCAGCAGCTCAAGCGGGGGGTACAATGAGCAGTTCTTC. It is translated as CASSSSGGYNEQFF.

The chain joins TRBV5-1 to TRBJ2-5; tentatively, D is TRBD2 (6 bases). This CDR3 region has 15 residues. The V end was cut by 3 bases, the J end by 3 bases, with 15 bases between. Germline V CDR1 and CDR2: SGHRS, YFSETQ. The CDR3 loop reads CASSWRGEREETQYF. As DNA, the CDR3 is TGCGCCAGCAGCTGGAGGGGTGAGCGGGAAGAGACCCAGTACTTC.

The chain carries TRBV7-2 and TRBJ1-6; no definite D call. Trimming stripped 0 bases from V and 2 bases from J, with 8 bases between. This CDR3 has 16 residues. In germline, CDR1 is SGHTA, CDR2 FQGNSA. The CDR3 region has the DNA TGTGCCAGCAGCTTAGCGGCAGGTACCTATAATTCACCCCTCCACTTT. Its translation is CASSLAAGTYNSPLHF. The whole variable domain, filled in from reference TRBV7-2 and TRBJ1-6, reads GAGVSQSPSNKVTEKGKDVELRCDPISGHTALYWYRQSLGQGLEFLIYFQGNSAPDKSGLPSDRFSAERTGGSVSTLTIQRTQQEDSAVYLCASSLAAGTYNSPLHFGNGTRLTVT.

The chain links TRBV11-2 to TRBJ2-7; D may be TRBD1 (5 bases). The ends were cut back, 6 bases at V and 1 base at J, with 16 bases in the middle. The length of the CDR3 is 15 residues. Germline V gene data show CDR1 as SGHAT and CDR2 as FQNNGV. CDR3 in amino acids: CASSSQGSASYEQYF. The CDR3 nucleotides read TGTGCCAGCAGTTCCCAGGGATCGGCGTCCTACGAGCAGTACTTC.